One sample yielded the 17 T cell receptor beta chains listed below, sequenced in a study of cytomegalovirus exposure and HLA in healthy donors. Using immunoSEQ multiplex PCR, the repertoire was profiled, and TCRdb retains in-frame clones only, with some absent. The data hold approximately 160,000 clones, with roughly nine tenths observed a single time. Sample: PBMCs. These receptors all stem from a young woman in good health and CMV-seropositive.

V gene TRBV5-1 combines with J gene TRBJ1-2; the match to TRBD1 covers 11 bases. Germline lookup yields CDR1 SGHRS and CDR2 YFSETQ. The CDR3 has 15 residues. Trimming cost V 0 bases and J 10 bases; bases outside gene matches: 8. CDR3 protein: CASSLAVSGQGVYTF. In nucleotides, the CDR3 is TGCGCCAGCAGCTTGGCCGTATCGGGACAGGGGGTCTACACCTTC.

This sequence joins TRBV6-6 and TRBJ2-7; maybe TRBD1 (6 bases). The germline gives CDR1 MNHNY, CDR2 SVGAGI (reference sequence). The V and J ends lost 6 bases and 5 bases respectively, with 20 bases between them. The CDR3 extends over 15 amino acids. The CDR3 protein is CASSLTSRDIHEQYF. CDR3 coding DNA: TGTGCCAGCAGCCTTACGTCCCGGGACATCCACGAGCAGTACTTC.

V usage is TRBV4-2 and J usage is TRBJ2-3, with unresolved D. The CDR3 is 13 residues long. Germline V CDR1 and CDR2: LGHNA, YNFKEQ. V was cut by 2 bases and J by 2 bases, with 5 bases left in between. The CDR3 DNA reads as TGTGCCAGCAGCCAACCCTCCACAGATACGCAGTATTTT. This codes for CASSQPSTDTQYF.

The V and J genes are TRBV11-3 and TRBJ1-2; the D gene is possibly TRBD1 (6 bases). Germline CDR1 and CDR2: SGHNT and YENEEA. The length of the CDR3 is 15 residues. Trimming left V 2 bases short and J 4 bases short, with 14 bases between. CDR3 residues: CASSLRTARGYGYTF. CDR3 coding DNA: TGTGCCAGCAGCTTAAGAACGGCCAGGGGCTATGGCTACACCTTC.

The genes are TRBV30 and TRBJ1-3, with 8 bases that match TRBD1. The CDR3 has 14 residues. The germline CDR1 and CDR2 sequences are GTSNPN and SVGIG (reference sequence). V lost 8 bases and J lost 2; bases outside the gene matches: 8. CDR3 DNA sequence: TGTGCCGGCATTACAGGGGGGGCTGGAAACACCATATATTTT. Protein: CAGITGGAGNTIYF.

This clone appeared a single time. The chain has TRBV6-4 and TRBJ2-7; 8 bases are a match to TRBD1. This CDR3 contains 14 residues. The V segment lost 3 bases and the J segment 2 bases; nucleotides outside the gene matches: 3. Germline V CDR1 and CDR2: MRHNA, SNTAGT. The CDR3 loop reads CASSDQGAAYEQYF. CDR3 coding DNA: TGTGCCAGCAGTGATCAGGGGGCTGCCTACGAGCAGTACTTC.

The CDR3 reads CASRDSASYEQYF. As DNA, the CDR3 is TGTGCCAGCAGAGACTCGGCGTCCTACGAGCAGTACTTC. This chain links TRBV2 with TRBJ2-7; D gene uncertain. Germline V gene lookup returns CDR1 SNHLY and CDR2 FYNNEI. V lost 6 bases, J lost 1 base, and 10 bases lay in between. The CDR3 runs to 13 residues.

This chain links TRBV6-5 with TRBJ1-2; no clear D gene. V was trimmed by 4 bases and J by 3 bases, leaving 9 bases between them. The V gene's germline CDR1 is MNHEY and CDR2 SVGAGI. This CDR3 spans 13 amino acids. DNA for the CDR3: TGTGCCAGCAGTTTGTCACGGGACTATGGCTACACCTTC. Translation gives CASSLSRDYGYTF.

This clone was observed a handful of times. V and J are TRBV25-1 and TRBJ2-7; TRBD2 might be the D (6 bases). Trimming left V 1 base short and J 4 bases short, with 8 bases between. There are 13 residues in the CDR3. Germline CDR1 MGHDK, CDR2 SYGVNS. The CDR3 bases are TGTGCCAGCAGTGAATCAGCGGGTTACGAGCAGTACTTC. This translates into CASSESAGYEQYF.

The chain couples TRBV28 to TRBJ1-5, with D unclear. Germline V gives CDR1 MDHEN, CDR2 SYDVKM. The V and J ends lost 6 bases and 1 base respectively, with 16 bases between them. There are 16 residues in the CDR3. For the CDR3, the DNA is TGTGCCAGCAGAATTTCCCGGACTGCGAGCAATCAGCCCCAGCATTTT. Its translation is CASRISRTASNQPQHF.

The chain links TRBV30 to TRBJ1-1; D is unclear. There are 14 residues in the CDR3. V gave up 3 bases and J gave up 1 base, with 12 bases separating them. Germline-derived CDR1 and CDR2 are GTSNPN and SVGIG (reference sequence). Written as DNA, the CDR3 is TGTGCCTGGAGCCCCCAGCGCCGGAACACTGAAGCTTTCTTT. This translates into CAWSPQRRNTEAFF.

This sequence joins TRBV30 and TRBJ2-7; TRBD2 matches 11 bases. V was clipped by 0 bases and J by 0 bases; unmatched bases: 13. The CDR3 runs to 19 residues. The germline V gene has CDR1 GTSNPN and CDR2 SVGIG (reference sequence). CDR3 residues: CAWSVGVLAGGLYSYEQYF. In DNA form, the CDR3 reads TGTGCCTGGAGTGTAGGAGTTCTAGCGGGGGGCCTTTACTCCTACGAGCAGTACTTC.

This chain uses TRBV6-1 with TRBJ1-3; the D is unclear. The CDR3 has 15 amino acids. CDR1 is MNHNS, CDR2 SASEGT, per germline. The V gene lost 3 bases and the J gene lost 9 bases, with 18 bases spanning the gap. This CDR3 is CASSEIAGPPGTIYF. The CDR3 DNA sequence: TGTGCCAGCAGTGAGATCGCAGGCCCTCCAGGCACCATATATTTT.

This chain uses TRBV9 with TRBJ2-3; D is unclear. V lost 3 bases, J lost 4 bases, and 12 bases lay in between. The germline V gene encodes CDR1 SGDLS and CDR2 YYNGEE. CDR3 length equals 14 residues. CDR3 sequence (DNA): TGTGCCAGCAGCGATGAGTCGGTTGCAGATACGCAGTATTTT. It encodes CASSDESVADTQYF.

This chain uses TRBV28 with TRBJ2-5; D is unresolved. The CDR3 runs 14 residues. Trimming removed 1 base at V and 0 bases at J, with 6 bases between. From germline, CDR1 is MDHEN and CDR2 SYDVKM. In DNA, the CDR3 is TGTGCCAGCAGTTTATTTGGCAACCAAGAGACCCAGTACTTC. It is translated as CASSLFGNQETQYF.

The chain has TRBV7-2 and TRBJ2-1, with 8 bases that match TRBD2. Germline CDR1 reads SGHTA; CDR2 reads FQGNSA. V lost 1 base, J lost 9 bases, and 8 bases stayed unmatched. The CDR3 consists of 15 residues. CDR3 sequence (DNA): TGTGCCAGCAGCTTAGAGGGAGCGGGAGTGTCTGAGCAGTTCTTC. The encoded protein is CASSLEGAGVSEQFF.

The rearrangement joins TRBV5-1 to TRBJ2-2; 9 bases are a match to TRBD1. Germline CDR1 SGHRS, CDR2 YFSETQ. The CDR3 is made up of 16 amino acids. With 4 bases clipped from V and 5 bases from J, the junction kept 9 bases outside the gene matches. Written as DNA, the CDR3 is TGCGCCAGCAGCCCGTTACAGGGGGCAGGGACCGGGGAGCTGTTTTTT. Amino acid sequence: CASSPLQGAGTGELFF.